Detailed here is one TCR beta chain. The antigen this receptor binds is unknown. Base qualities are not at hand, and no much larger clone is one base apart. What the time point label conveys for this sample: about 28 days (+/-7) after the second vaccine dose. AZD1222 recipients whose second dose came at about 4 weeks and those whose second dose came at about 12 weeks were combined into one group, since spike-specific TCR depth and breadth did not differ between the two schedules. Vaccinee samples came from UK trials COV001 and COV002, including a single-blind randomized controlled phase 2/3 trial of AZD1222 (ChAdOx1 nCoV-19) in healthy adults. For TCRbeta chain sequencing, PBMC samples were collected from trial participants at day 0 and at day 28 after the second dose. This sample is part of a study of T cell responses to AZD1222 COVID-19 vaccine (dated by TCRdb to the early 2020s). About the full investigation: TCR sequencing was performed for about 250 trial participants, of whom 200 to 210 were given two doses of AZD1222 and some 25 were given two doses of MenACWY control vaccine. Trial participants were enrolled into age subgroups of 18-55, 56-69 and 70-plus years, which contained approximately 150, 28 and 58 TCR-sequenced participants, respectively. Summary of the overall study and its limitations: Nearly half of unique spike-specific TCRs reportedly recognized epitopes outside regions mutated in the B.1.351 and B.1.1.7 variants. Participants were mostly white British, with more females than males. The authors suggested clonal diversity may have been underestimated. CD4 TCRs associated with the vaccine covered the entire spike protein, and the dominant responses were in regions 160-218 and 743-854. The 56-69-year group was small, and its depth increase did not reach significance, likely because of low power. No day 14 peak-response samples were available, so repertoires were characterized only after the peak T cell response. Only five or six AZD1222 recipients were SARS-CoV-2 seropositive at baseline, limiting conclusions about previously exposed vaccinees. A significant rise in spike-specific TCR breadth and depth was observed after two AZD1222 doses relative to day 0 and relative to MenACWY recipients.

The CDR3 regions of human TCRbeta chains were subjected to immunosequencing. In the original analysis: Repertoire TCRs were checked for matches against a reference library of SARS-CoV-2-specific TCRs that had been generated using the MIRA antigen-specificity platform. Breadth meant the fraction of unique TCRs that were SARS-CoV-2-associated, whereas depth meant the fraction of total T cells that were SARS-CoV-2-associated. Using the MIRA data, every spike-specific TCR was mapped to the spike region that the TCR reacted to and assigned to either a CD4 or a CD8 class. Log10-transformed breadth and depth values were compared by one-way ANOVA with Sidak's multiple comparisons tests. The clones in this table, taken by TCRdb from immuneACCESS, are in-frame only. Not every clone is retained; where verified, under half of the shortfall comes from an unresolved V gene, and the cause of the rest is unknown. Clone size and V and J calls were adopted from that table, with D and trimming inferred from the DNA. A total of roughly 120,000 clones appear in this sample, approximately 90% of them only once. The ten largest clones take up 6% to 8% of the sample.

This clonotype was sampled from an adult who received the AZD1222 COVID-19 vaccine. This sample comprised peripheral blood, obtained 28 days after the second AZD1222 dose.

The CDR3 corresponds to CASSQEPGQGGGELFF. The DNA reads TGCGCCAGCAGCCAGGAGCCGGGACAGGGGGGCGGGGAGCTGTTTTTT. The chain uses TRBV4-3 and TRBJ2-2, with TRBD1 identical over 11 junction bases. The CDR3 runs 16 amino acids, cysteine and phenylalanine included. The CDR3 DNA has 48 bases and is translated from base 1. The germline V end is reduced by 3 bases and the J end by 7 bases; junction bases left unmatched: 7. CDR1 LGHNA and CDR2 YSLEER are derived from the germline V gene.